This T cell receptor beta chain was sequenced in a study of shared clonotypes between healthy human individuals. Measured with immunoSEQ multiplex PCR; TCRdb has only the in-frame clones, and not every one. The sample carries around 2.3 million clones, approximately 94% recorded once. The CDR3 length is 14 residues. The V gene lost 3 bases and the J gene lost 5 bases, with 13 bases spanning the gap. The germline gives CDR1 SNHLY, CDR2 FYNNEI. V usage is TRBV2 and J usage is TRBJ2-5; D tentatively fits TRBD1 or TRBD2 (5 bases each). The sample comprised naive CD4+ T cells sorted from blood. Described subset: CD45RA+ positively selected. This clonotype originated in a man aged 18-30 years in good health. The CDR3 DNA reads as TGTGCCAGCAGTGAGGGGACGGGGTCGGAGACCCAGTACTTC. It is translated as CASSEGTGSETQYF.